The following is a T cell receptor (beta chain) sequence with its context. This entry belongs to a study of shared clonotypes between healthy human individuals. Assay: immunoSEQ multiplex PCR; the TCRdb copy retains only in-frame clones and omits some. Of 950,000 to 1,100,000 clones in the sample, 65% to 80% were seen once. Trimming removed 6 bases at V and 2 bases at J, with 11 bases between. This CDR3 contains 13 residues. CDR1 LGHNA and CDR2 YNFKEQ come from the germline V gene. The chain has TRBV4-2 and TRBJ2-7; the D gene is possibly TRBD1 (6 bases). The sequencing input was memory CD4+ T cells sorted from blood. Subset of the sample: CD45RA-negative fraction. This TCR was recovered from a man aged 18 to 29 in good health. The CDR3 loop is CASSPTGTYEQYF. DNA for the CDR3: TGTGCCAGCAGTCCTACAGGGACCTACGAGCAGTACTTC.